The clone carrying this T cell receptor beta chain turned up a few times. J was trimmed by 5 bases and V by 5 bases; bases with no gene match: 4. This CDR3 comprises 15 residues. Germline V lookup: CDR1 SGHTA, CDR2 FQGNSA. Authors' analysis steps: Amplification of reference gene primers provided the estimated nucleated cell counts. Some clones are missing from TCRdb's copy, which holds only in-frame ones; the method was immunoSEQ multiplex PCR. V and J calls and clone size are copied from that table; D and trimming were computed from the DNA. The table records about 60,000 clones, around 80% of them present only once. This entry comes from a study of blood T cell repertoires in COVID-19. Study context: Whether acute or convalescent, the COVID-19 samples came from the United States, Italy and Spain.

The rearrangement links TRBV7-2 to TRBJ2-5; 14 bases line up with TRBD2. The sequenced sample consisted of peripheral blood. The TCR originated in a man of 80 years or more with acute or convalescent COVID-19. This chain's CDR3 is CASSPRTSGRETQYF. CDR3 bases: TGTGCCAGCAGCCCGCGGACTAGCGGGAGGGAGACCCAGTACTTC.